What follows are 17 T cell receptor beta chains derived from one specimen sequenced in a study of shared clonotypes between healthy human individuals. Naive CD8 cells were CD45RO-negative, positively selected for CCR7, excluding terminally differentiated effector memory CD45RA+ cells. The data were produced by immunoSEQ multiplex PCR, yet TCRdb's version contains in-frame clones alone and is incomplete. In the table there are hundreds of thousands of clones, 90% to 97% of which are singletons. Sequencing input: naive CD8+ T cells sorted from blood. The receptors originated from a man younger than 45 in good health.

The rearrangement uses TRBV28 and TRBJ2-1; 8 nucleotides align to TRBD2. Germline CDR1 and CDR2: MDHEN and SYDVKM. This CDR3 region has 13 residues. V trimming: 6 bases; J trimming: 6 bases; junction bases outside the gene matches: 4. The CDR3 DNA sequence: TGTGCCAGCAGGGAAGCGGGGGCCAATGAGCAGTTCTTC. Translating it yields CASREAGANEQFF.

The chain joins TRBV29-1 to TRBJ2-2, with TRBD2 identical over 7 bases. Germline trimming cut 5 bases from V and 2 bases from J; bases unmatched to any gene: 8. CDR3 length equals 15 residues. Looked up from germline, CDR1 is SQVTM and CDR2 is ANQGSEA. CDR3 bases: TGCAGCGTTCCCATGGGGGGGAGTAACACCGGGGAGCTGTTTTTT. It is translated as CSVPMGGSNTGELFF.

CDR3 loop: CASSPGPGGPDTQYF. DNA of the CDR3: TGTGCCAGCTCACCAGGGCCGGGAGGACCAGATACGCAGTATTTT. This rearrangement joins TRBV18 to TRBJ2-3; TRBD2 matches at 7 bases. Germline V gene data show CDR1 as KGHSH and CDR2 as LQKENI. V was pared by 2 bases and J by 4 bases, with 6 bases of the junction left unmatched. There are 15 residues in the CDR3.

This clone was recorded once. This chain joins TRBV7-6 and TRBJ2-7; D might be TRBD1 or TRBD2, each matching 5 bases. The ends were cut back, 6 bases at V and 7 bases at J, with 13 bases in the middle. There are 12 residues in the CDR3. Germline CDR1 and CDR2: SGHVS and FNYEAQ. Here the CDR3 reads CASRGEQEEQYF. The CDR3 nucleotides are TGTGCCAGCAGGGGGGAACAAGAGGAGCAGTACTTC.

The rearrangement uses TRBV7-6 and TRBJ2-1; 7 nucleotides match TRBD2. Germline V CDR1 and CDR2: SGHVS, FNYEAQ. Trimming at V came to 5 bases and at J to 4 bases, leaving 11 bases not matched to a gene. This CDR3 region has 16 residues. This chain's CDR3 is CASSPPWWEGYNEQFF. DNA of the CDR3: TGTGCCAGCAGCCCACCTTGGTGGGAGGGATACAATGAGCAGTTCTTC.

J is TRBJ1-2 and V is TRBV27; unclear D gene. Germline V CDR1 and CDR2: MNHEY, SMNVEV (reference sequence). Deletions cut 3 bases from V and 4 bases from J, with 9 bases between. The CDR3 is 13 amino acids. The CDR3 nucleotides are TGTGCCAGCAGTTTCGGGCCGACCTATGGCTACACCTTC. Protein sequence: CASSFGPTYGYTF.

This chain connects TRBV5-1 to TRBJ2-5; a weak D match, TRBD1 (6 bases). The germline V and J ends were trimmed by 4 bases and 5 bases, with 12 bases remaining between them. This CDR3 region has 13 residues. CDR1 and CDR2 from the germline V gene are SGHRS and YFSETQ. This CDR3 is CASSLGQGETQYF. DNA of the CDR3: TGCGCCAGCAGCCTAGGTCAGGGGGAGACCCAGTACTTC. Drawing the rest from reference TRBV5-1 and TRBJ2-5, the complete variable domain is KAGVTQTPRYLIKTRGQQVTLSCSPISGHRSVSWYQQTPGQGLQFLFEYFSETQRNKGNFPGRFSGRQFSNSRSEMNVSTLELGDSALYLCASSLGQGETQYFGPGTRLLVL.

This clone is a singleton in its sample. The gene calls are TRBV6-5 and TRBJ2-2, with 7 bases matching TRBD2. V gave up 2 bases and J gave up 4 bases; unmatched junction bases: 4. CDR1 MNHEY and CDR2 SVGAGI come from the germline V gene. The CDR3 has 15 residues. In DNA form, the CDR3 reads TGTGCCAGCAGTTACAGCGGGGCGGCCACCGGGGAGCTGTTTTTT. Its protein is CASSYSGAATGELFF.

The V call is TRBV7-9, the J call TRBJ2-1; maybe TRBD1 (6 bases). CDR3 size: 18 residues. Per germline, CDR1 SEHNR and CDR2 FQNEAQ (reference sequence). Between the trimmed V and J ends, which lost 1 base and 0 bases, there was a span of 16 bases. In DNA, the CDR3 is TGTGCCAGCAGCTTAGTCTCCTACAGGGAGAGCTCCTACAATGAGCAGTTCTTC. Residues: CASSLVSYRESSYNEQFF. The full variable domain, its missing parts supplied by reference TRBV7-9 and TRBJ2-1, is DTGVSQNPRHKITKRGQNVTFRCDPISEHNRLYWYRQTLGQGPEFLTYFQNEAQLEKSRLLSDRFSAERPKGSFSTLEIQRTEQGDSAMYLCASSLVSYRESSYNEQFFGPGTRLTVL.

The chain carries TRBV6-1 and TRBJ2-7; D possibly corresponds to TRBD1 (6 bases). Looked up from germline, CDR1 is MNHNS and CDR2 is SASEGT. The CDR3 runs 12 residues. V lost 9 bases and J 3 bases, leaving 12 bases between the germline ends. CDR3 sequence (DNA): TGTGCCAGTTTAGGACAGCTCTACGAGCAGTACTTC. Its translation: CASLGQLYEQYF.

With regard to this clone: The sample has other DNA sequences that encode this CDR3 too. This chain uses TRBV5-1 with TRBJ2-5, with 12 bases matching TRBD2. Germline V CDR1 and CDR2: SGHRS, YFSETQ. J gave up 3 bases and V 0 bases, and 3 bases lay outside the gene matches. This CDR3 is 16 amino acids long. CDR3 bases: TGCGCCAGCAGCTTGGTCCTAGCGGGAGGGAAAGAGACCCAGTACTTC. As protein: CASSLVLAGGKETQYF.

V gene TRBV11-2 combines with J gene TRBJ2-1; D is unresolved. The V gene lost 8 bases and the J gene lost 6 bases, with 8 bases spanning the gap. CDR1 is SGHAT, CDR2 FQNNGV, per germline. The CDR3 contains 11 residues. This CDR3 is CASGFLNEQFF. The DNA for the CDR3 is TGTGCCAGCGGGTTTCTCAATGAGCAGTTCTTC. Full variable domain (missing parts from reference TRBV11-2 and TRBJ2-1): EAGVAQSPRYKIIEKRQSVAFWCNPISGHATLYWYQQILGQGPKLLIQFQNNGVVDDSQLPKDRFSAERLKGVDSTLKIQPAKLEDSAVYLCASGFLNEQFFGPGTRLTVL.

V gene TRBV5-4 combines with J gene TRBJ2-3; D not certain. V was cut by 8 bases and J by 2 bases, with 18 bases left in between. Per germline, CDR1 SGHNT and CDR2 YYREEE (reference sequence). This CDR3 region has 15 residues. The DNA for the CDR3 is TGTGCCAGTCTTCAGATGGGCTTAAACACAGATACGCAGTATTTT. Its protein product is CASLQMGLNTDTQYF.

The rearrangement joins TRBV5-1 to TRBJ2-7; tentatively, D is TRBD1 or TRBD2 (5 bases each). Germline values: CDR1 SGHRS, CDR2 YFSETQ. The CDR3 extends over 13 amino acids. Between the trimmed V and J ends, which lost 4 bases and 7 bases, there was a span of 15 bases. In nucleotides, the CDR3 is TGCGCCAGCAGCACGGGGCTAGAAAGGGAGCAGTACTTC. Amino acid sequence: CASSTGLEREQYF. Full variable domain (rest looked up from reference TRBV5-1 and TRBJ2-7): KAGVTQTPRYLIKTRGQQVTLSCSPISGHRSVSWYQQTPGQGLQFLFEYFSETQRNKGNFPGRFSGRQFSNSRSEMNVSTLELGDSALYLCASSTGLEREQYFGPGTRLTVT.

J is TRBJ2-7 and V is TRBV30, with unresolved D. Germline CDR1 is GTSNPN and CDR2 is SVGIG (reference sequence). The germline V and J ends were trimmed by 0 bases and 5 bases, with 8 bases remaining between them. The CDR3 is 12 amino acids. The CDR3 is CAWSVPRDEQYF. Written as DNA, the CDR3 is TGTGCCTGGAGTGTACCCCGGGACGAGCAGTACTTC. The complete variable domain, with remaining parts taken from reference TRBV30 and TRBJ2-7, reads SQTIHQWPATLVQPVGSPLSLECTVEGTSNPNLYWYRQAAGRGLQLLFYSVGIGQISSEVPQNLSASRPQDRQFILSSKKLLLSDSGFYLCAWSVPRDEQYFGPGTRLTVT.

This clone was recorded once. The CDR3 loop reads CASSEVLAGYNEQFF. CDR3 sequence (DNA): TGTGCCAGCAGTGAAGTGCTAGCGGGATACAATGAGCAGTTCTTC. The V and J genes are TRBV2 and TRBJ2-1; TRBD2 matches at 9 bases. The CDR3 is 15 amino acids. From germline, CDR1 is SNHLY and CDR2 FYNNEI. Trimming at V came to 1 base and at J to 4 bases, leaving 2 bases not matched to a gene.

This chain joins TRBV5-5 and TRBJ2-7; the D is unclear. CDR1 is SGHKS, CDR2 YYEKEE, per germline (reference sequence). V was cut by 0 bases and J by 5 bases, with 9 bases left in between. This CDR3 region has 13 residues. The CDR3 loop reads CASSLEPHHEQYF. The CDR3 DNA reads TGTGCCAGCAGCTTGGAGCCCCACCACGAGCAGTACTTC.